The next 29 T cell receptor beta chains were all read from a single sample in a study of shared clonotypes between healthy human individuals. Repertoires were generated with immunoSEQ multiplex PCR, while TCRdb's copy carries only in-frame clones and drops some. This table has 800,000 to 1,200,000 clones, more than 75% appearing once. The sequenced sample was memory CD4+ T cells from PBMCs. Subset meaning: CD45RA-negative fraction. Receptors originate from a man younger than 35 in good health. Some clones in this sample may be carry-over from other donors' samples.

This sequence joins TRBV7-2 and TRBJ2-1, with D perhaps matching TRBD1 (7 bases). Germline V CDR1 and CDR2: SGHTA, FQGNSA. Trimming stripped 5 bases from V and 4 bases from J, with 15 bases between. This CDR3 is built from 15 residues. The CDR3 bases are TGTGCCAGCAGCCCAGGGCGGGACAGTTACAATGAGCAGTTCTTC. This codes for CASSPGRDSYNEQFF.

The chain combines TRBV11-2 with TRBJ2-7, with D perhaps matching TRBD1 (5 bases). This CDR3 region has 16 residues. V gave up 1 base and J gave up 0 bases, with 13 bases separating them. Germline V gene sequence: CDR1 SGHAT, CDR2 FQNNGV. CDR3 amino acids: CASSLVPGPNSYEQYF. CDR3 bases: TGTGCCAGCAGCTTAGTCCCAGGGCCTAACTCCTACGAGCAGTACTTC.

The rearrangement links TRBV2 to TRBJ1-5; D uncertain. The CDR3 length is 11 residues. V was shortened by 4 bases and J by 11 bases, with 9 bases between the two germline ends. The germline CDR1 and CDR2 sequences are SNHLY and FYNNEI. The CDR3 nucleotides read TGTGCCAGCAGTGGACGGTCAGCCCAGCATTTT. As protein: CASSGRSAQHF.

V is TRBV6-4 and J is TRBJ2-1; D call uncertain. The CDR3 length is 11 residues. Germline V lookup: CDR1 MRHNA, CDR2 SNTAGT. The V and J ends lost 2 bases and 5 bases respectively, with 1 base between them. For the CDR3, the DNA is TGTGCCAGCAGTGACAACAATGAGCAGTTCTTC. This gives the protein CASSDNNEQFF.

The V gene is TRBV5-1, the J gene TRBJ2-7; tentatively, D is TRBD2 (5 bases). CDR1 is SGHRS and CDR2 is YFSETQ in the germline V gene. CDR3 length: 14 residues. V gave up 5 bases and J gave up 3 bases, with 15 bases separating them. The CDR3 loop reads CASSTRRGNYEQYF. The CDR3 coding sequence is TGCGCCAGCAGTACCCGCCGGGGTAACTACGAGCAGTACTTC. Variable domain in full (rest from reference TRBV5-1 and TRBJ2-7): KAGVTQTPRYLIKTRGQQVTLSCSPISGHRSVSWYQQTPGQGLQFLFEYFSETQRNKGNFPGRFSGRQFSNSRSEMNVSTLELGDSALYLCASSTRRGNYEQYFGPGTRLTVT.

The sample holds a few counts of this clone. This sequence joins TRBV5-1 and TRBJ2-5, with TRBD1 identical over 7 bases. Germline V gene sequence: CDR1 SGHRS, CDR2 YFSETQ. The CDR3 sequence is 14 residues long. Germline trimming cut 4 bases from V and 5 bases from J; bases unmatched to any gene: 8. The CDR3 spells CASSGYIRGETQYF. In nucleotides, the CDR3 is TGCGCCAGCAGCGGGTACATCAGGGGGGAGACCCAGTACTTC. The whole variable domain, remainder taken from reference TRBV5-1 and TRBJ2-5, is KAGVTQTPRYLIKTRGQQVTLSCSPISGHRSVSWYQQTPGQGLQFLFEYFSETQRNKGNFPGRFSGRQFSNSRSEMNVSTLELGDSALYLCASSGYIRGETQYFGPGTRLLVL.

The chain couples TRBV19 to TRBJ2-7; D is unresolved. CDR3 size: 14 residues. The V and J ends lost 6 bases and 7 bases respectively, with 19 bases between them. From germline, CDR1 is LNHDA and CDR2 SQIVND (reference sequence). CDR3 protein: CASSQGISPKEQYF. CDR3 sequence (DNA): TGTGCCAGTAGCCAAGGGATATCCCCTAAGGAGCAGTACTTC.

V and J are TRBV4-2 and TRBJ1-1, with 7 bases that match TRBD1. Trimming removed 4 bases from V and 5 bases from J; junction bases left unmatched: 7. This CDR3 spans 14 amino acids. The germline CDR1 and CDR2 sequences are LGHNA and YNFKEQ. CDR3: CASSRAGGGTEAFF. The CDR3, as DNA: TGTGCCAGCAGCCGGGCAGGGGGAGGAACTGAAGCTTTCTTT.

DNA of the CDR3: TGTGCCAGCAGCGGCCCGCTCCAGCCCCAGCATTTT. This sequence encodes CASSGPLQPQHF. The V call is TRBV9, the J call TRBJ1-5, with D unclear. CDR3 size: 12 residues. Trimming pared 3 bases from V and 7 bases from J, leaving 8 bases between. Germline CDR1 is SGDLS and CDR2 is YYNGEE.

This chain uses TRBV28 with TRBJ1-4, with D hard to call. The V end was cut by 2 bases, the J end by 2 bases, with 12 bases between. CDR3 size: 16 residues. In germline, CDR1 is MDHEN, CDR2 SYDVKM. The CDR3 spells CASSLSAGGTNEKLFF. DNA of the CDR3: TGTGCCAGCAGTTTAAGTGCCGGAGGCACTAATGAAAAACTGTTTTTT. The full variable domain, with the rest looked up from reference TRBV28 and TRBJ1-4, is DVKVTQSSRYLVKRTGEKVFLECVQDMDHENMFWYRQDPGLGLRLIYFSYDVKMKEKGDIPEGYSVSREKKERFSLILESASTNQTSMYLCASSLSAGGTNEKLFFGSGTQLSVL.

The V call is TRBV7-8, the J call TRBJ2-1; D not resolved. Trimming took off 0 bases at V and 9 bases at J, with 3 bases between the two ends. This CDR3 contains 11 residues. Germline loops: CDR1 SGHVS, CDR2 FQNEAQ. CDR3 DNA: TGTGCCAGCAGCTTAGCTCTTGAGCAGTTCTTC. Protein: CASSLALEQFF.

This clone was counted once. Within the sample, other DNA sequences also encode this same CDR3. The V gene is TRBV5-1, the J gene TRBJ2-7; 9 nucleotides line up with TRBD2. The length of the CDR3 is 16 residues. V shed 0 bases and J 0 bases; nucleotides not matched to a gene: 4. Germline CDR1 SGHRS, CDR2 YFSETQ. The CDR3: CASSLGGLAFSYEQYF. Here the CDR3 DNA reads TGCGCCAGCAGCTTGGGAGGACTAGCGTTCTCCTACGAGCAGTACTTC.

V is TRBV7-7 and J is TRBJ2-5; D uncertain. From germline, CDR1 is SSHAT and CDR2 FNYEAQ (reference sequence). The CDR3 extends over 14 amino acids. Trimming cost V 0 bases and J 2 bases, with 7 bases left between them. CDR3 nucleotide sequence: TGTGCCAGCAGCTTAGCAGGCGTTCAAGAGACCCAGTACTTC. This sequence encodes CASSLAGVQETQYF.

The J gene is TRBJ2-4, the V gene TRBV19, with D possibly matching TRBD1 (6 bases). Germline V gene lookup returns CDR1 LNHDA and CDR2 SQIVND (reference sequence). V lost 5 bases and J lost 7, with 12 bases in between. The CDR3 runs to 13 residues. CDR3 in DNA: TGTGCCAGTAGTTCGACAGGAGTGAACATTCAGTACTTC. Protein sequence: CASSSTGVNIQYF.

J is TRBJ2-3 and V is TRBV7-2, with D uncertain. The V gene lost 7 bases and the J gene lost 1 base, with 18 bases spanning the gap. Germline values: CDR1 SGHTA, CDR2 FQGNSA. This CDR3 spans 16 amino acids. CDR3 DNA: TGTGCCAGCACCGCCCTCGCGGACCTTCGCACAGATACGCAGTATTTT. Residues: CASTALADLRTDTQYF.

The CDR3 sequence: CASSFGYSRETETQYF. The CDR3 bases are TGTGCCAGCAGTTTTGGGTATAGTCGGGAGACTGAGACCCAGTACTTC. The rearrangement joins TRBV27 to TRBJ2-5; the D gene is possibly TRBD2 (6 bases). V gave up 3 bases and J gave up 5 bases, with 19 bases separating them. There are 16 residues in the CDR3. Germline V gives CDR1 MNHEY, CDR2 SMNVEV (reference sequence).

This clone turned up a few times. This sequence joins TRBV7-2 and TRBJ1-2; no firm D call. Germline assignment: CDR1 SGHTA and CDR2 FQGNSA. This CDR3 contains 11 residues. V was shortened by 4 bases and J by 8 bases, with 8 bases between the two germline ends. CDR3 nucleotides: TGTGCCAGCAGCTCCAGCGGGGGCTACACCTTC. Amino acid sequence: CASSSSGGYTF.

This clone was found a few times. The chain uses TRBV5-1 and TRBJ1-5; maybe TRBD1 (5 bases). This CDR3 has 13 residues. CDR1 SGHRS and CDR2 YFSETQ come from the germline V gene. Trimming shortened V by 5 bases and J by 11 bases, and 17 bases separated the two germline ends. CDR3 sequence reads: CASRSGTDGAQHF. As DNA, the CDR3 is TGCGCCAGCAGGTCCGGGACCGACGGGGCCCAGCATTTT.

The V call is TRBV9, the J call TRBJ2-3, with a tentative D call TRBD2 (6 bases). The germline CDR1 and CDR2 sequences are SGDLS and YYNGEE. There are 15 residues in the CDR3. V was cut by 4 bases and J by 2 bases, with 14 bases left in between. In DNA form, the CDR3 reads TGTGCCAGCAGCTTCCGGGACTTTGCCACAGATACGCAGTATTTT. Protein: CASSFRDFATDTQYF.

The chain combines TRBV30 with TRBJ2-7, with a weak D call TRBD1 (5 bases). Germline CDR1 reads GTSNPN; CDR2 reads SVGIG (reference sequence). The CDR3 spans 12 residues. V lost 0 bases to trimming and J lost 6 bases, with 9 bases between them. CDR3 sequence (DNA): TGTGCCTGGAGTGTACAGGCAGTCGAGCAGTACTTC. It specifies CAWSVQAVEQYF.

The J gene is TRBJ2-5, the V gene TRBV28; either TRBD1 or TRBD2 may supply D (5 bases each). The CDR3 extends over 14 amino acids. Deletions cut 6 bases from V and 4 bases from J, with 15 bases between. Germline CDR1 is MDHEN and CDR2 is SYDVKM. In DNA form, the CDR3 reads TGTGCCAGCAGACCCTCAGGGAGCTCAGAGACCCAGTACTTC. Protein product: CASRPSGSSETQYF.

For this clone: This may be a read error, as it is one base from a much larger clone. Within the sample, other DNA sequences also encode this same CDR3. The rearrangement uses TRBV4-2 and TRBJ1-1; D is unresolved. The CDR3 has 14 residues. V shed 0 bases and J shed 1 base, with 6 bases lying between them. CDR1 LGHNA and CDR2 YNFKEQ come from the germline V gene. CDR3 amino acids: CASSQDGPNTEAFF. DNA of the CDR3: TGTGCCAGCAGCCAAGACGGCCCGAACACTGAAGCTTTCTTT.

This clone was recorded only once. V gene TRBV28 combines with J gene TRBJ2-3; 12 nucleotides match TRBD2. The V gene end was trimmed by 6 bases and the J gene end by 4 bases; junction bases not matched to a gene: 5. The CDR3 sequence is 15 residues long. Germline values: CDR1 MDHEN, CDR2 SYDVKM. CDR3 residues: CASSLAGGRADTQYF. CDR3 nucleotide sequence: TGTGCCAGCAGCCTAGCGGGAGGGCGAGCAGATACGCAGTATTTT. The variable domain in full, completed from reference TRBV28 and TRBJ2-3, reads DVKVTQSSRYLVKRTGEKVFLECVQDMDHENMFWYRQDPGLGLRLIYFSYDVKMKEKGDIPEGYSVSREKKERFSLILESASTNQTSMYLCASSLAGGRADTQYFGPGTRLTVL.

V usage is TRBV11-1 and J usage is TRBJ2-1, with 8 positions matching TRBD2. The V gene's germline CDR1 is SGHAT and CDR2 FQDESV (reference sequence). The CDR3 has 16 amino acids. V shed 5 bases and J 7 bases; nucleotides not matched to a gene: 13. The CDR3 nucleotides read TGTGCCAGCAGCCCGTATAACCGAGTAGCGGGGAATGAGCAGTTCTTC. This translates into CASSPYNRVAGNEQFF.

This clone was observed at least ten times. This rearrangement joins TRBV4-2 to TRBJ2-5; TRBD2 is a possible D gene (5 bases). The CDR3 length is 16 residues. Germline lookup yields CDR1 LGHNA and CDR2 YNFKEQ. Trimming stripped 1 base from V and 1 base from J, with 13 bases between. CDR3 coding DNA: TGTGCCAGCAGCCAAGGGGGTAGCGCAACCCAAGAGACCCAGTACTTC. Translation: CASSQGGSATQETQYF.

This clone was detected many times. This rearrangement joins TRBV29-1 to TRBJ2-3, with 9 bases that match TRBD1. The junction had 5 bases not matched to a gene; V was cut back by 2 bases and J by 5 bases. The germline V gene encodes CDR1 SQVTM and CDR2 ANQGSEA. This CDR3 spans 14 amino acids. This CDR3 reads CSVETRTGVDTQYF. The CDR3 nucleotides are TGCAGCGTTGAAACGAGGACAGGGGTAGATACGCAGTATTTT.

CDR3 loop: CASRWTGGTEAFF. The CDR3, as DNA: TGTGCCAGCAGGTGGACAGGGGGCACTGAAGCTTTCTTT. The chain uses TRBV6-5 and TRBJ1-1; 10 bases agree with TRBD1. The J segment lost 4 bases and the V segment lost 6 bases, leaving 2 bases of the junction unmatched. CDR1 and CDR2 (germline): MNHEY, SVGAGI. The CDR3 is made up of 13 amino acids.

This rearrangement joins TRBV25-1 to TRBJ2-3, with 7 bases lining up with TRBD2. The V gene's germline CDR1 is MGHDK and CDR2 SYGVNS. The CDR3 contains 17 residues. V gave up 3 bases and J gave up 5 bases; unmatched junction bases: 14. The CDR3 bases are TGTGCCAGCAGTGAGCGACGGTTGGCGGGAGTGGGAGATACGCAGTATTTT. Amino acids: CASSERRLAGVGDTQYF.

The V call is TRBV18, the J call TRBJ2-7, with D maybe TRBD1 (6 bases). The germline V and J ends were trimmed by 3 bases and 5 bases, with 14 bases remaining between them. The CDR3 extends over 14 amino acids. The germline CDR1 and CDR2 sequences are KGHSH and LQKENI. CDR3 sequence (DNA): TGTGCCAGCTCACCCCACCAGGGGCTAGACGAGCAGTACTTC. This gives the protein CASSPHQGLDEQYF.